Listed below are T cell receptor beta chains from one sample, sequenced in a study of CD8 T cells in ankylosing spondylitis. TCRdb reprocessed the 5' RACE reads via MiXCR and lists one record per CDR3 protein. This sample has fewer than 750,000 distinct CDR3 sequences, with under 20% found just once. The sequenced sample was blood, either unsorted or a sorted T cell fraction (not recorded which). The receptors stem from a male donor with ankylosing spondylitis. Each CDR3 is given with its conserved first and last residue. Each record gives: V gene, clone size, D gene, J gene, CDR3 DNA, CDR3 protein. The D gene is left open where the match is weak. Clone size is shown for a subset of rows, as once, few, many or a class of expanded clone.

>TRBV6-2/TRBV6-3|many|-|TRBJ2-1
TGTGCCAGCAGCCAACCACCCCCATCGAATGAGCAGTTCTTC
CASSQPPPSNEQFF
>TRBV4-3|-|-|TRBJ1-1
TGCGCCAGCAGCCAAGTTGGGGACACTGAAGCTTTCTTT
CASSQVGDTEAFF
>TRBV9|few|-|TRBJ2-2
TGTGCCAGCAGCGGGACTACTAGGGCCGGGGAGCTGTTTTTT
CASSGTTRAGELFF
>TRBV20-1|-|TRBD1|TRBJ1-6
TGCAGTGCTAGCAACTTACGGACAGGGGGTAATTCACCCCTCCACTTT
CSASNLRTGGNSPLHF
>TRBV28|-|TRBD2|TRBJ2-3
TGTGCCAGCAGTAGCCCCCTAGCGGACACAGATACGCAGTATTTT
CASSSPLADTDTQYF
>TRBV12-3/TRBV12-4|few|-|TRBJ2-7
TGTGCCAGCAGTTTTAGAGGAGGGGGTAGATTGGGCGAGCAGTACTTC
CASSFRGGGRLGEQYF
>TRBV5-1|few|-|TRBJ1-4
TGCGCCAGCAGCCCCGAGGGTTCCAATGAAAAACTGTTTTTT
CASSPEGSNEKLFF
>TRBV20-1|few|TRBD2|TRBJ2-5
TGCAGTGCTAGAGATCGGGCTAGCGGGAGGGCCTGGGAGACCCAGTACTTC
CSARDRASGRAWETQYF
>TRBV12-3/TRBV12-4|few|-|TRBJ2-3
TGTGCCAGCAGAGTCATCGATACGCAGTATTTT
CASRVIDTQYF
>TRBV6-1|few|-|TRBJ2-7
TGTGCCAGCAGTGCCCGGTCGGACACCTACGAGCAGTACTTC
CASSARSDTYEQYF
>TRBV28|-|TRBD1|TRBJ2-7
TGTGCCAGCAGTCCACAGGGGGCAAGACCCTACGAGCAGTACTTC
CASSPQGARPYEQYF
>TRBV5-6|few|-|TRBJ1-1
TGTGCCAGCAGCTTGTCAGGAACAGCTGAAGCTTTCTTT
CASSLSGTAEAFF
>TRBV11-2|-|-|TRBJ2-1
TGTGCCAGCATCCTTCCGATCACGGGGGACGGAAATTACAATGAGCAGTTCTTC
CASILPITGDGNYNEQFF
>TRBV12-3/TRBV12-4|-|TRBD1|TRBJ1-2
TGTGCCAGCAGCCTAGTGGGGGGGACAGATCCATACTACACCTTC
CASSLVGGTDPYYTF
>TRBV15|-|-|TRBJ1-5
TGTGCCACCAGCAGACGGACCCCCCTAGAGGATCAGCCCCAGCATTTT
CATSRRTPLEDQPQHF
>TRBV12-3/TRBV12-4|few|-|TRBJ1-3
TGTGCCAGCAATACTCAAAGACAGATAGGAAACACCATATATTTT
CASNTQRQIGNTIYF
>TRBV11-2|few|-|TRBJ2-3
TGTGCCAGCAGCTTAGATATTTGGCAACTCACTAGCACAGATACGCAGTATTTT
CASSLDIWQLTSTDTQYF
>TRBV4-2|-|-|TRBJ1-5
TGTGCCAGCAGCCAAGATCTTGCAAATAGCAATCAGCCCCAGCATTTT
CASSQDLANSNQPQHF
>TRBV20-1|few|-|TRBJ1-5
TGCAGTGCTAGAGAAGGTCGGCGGGGGTTTAATCAGCCCCAGCATTTT
CSAREGRRGFNQPQHF
>TRBV11-2|few|TRBD1|TRBJ1-1
TGTGCCAGCAGCACCACAGGGGGTAGGGGAGCTTTCTTT
CASSTTGGRGAFF
>TRBV29-1|-|-|TRBJ1-4
TGCAGCGTTGCGGGCCAGGACGGGGAAAAACTGTTTTTT
CSVAGQDGEKLFF
>TRBV5-1|-|-|TRBJ2-7
TGCGCCAGCAGCTTGGTAAATGGGGTTAACTACGAGCAGTACTTC
CASSLVNGVNYEQYF
>TRBV6-7|once|-|TRBJ1-2
TGTGCCAGCAGTTACTCGAGACGTGGGGGCTATGGCTACACCTTC
CASSYSRRGGYGYTF
>TRBV4-3|few|-|TRBJ1-2
TGCGCCAGCAGCCAAGACGGGGGGAATGAGGCTAGGGGCTATGGCTACACCTTC
CASSQDGGNEARGYGYTF